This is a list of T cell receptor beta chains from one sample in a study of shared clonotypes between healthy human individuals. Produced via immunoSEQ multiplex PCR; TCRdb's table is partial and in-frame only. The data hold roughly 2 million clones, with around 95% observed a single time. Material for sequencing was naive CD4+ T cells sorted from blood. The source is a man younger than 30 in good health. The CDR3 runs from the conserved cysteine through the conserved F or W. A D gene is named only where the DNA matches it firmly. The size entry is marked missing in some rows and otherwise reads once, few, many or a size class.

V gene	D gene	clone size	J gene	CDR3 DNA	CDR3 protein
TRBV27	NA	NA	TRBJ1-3	TGTGCCAGCAGTCAACAGGGAGCTGGAAACACCATATATTTT	CASSQQGAGNTIYF
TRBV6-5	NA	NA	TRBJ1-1	TGTGCCAGCAGCACCTCCGGGGGAGTGGGTGAAGCTTTCTTT	CASSTSGGVGEAFF
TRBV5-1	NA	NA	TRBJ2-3	TGCGCCAGCAGCTTGGGAGGGCCTAACACAGATACGCAGTATTTT	CASSLGGPNTDTQYF
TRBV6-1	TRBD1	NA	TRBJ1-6	TGTGCCAGCAGTGAAATGTACAGGGGGCAATTAAATTCACCCCTCCACTTT	CASSEMYRGQLNSPLHF
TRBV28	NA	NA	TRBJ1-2	TGTGCCAGCAGCCTACCACCGGTAGGCAGCTATGGCTACACCTTC	CASSLPPVGSYGYTF
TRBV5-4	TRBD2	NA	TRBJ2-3	TGTGCCAGCAGCTCCACCGGAGCGGGAGGAGGAGATACGCAGTATTTT	CASSSTGAGGGDTQYF
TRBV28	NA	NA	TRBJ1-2	TGTGCCAGCAGTTTAGAAGGCAGTCATGGCTACACCTTC	CASSLEGSHGYTF
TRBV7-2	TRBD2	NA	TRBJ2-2	TGTGCCAGCAGCTTTTCTAGCGGGGGCACCGGGGAGCTGTTTTTT	CASSFSSGGTGELFF
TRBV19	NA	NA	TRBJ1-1	TGTGCCAGTAGTATGGGGCAGCAGAACACTGAAGCTTTCTTT	CASSMGQQNTEAFF
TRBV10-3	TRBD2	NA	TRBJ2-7	TGTGCCATCGCTCTAGGCGGGGGGGCTCTCTACGAGCAGTACTTC	CAIALGGGALYEQYF
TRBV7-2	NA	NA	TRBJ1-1	TGTGCCAGCAGCTTTGGACAGCCCACTGAAGCTTTCTTT	CASSFGQPTEAFF
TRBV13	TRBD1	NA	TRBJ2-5	TGTGCCAGCAGCTTATCAGGGGGCCGGGAGACCCAGTACTTC	CASSLSGGRETQYF
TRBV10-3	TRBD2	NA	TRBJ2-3	TGTGCCATCACTAGCGGGAGTACTACAGATACGCAGTATTTT	CAITSGSTTDTQYF
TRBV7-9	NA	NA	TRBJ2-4	TGTGCCAGCAGCTTAGCCGGATTTAAATCCGGGACACGAAAAAACATTCAGTACTTC	CASSLAGFKSGTRKNIQYF
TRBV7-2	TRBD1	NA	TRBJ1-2	TGTGCCAGCAGCTTAGGGACAGGCTTCTATGGCTACACCTTC	CASSLGTGFYGYTF
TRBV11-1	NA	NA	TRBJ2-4	TGTGCCAGCAGCTCGTCCGCTAAAAGCGGGGCCAAAAACATTCAGTACTTC	CASSSSAKSGAKNIQYF
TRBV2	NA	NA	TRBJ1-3	TGTGCCAGCAGTGAAGCGCTCGGAGTCTCTGGAAACACCATATATTTT	CASSEALGVSGNTIYF
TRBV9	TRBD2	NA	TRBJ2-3	TGTGCCAGCAGCGCCGGGACTAGCGGTCCACGCACAGATACGCAGTATTTT	CASSAGTSGPRTDTQYF
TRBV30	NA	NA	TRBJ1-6	TGTGCCTCGCTGAGTGAGGGGTCGGTTTCACCCCTCCACTTT	CASLSEGSVSPLHF
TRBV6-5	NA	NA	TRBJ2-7	TGTGCCAGCAGCCGACTCTATGTTAAGGACTACGAGCAGTACTTC	CASSRLYVKDYEQYF
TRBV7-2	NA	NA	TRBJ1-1	TGTGCCAGCAGCTTGGACAGCCTAACCGGGAACACTGAAGCTTTCTTT	CASSLDSLTGNTEAFF
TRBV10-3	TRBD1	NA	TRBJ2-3	TGTGCCATCAGCAAGGGACAGACCAACACAGATACGCAGTATTTT	CAISKGQTNTDTQYF
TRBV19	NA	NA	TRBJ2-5	TGTGCCAGTAGTCCTGGTGGAGAGACCCAGTACTTC	CASSPGGETQYF
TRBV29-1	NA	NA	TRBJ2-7	TGCAGCGTTGGAGACAGTACCTACGAGCAGTACTTC	CSVGDSTYEQYF
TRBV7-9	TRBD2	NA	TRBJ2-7	TGTGCCAGCAGCTTAACTAGCGGAGAATACGAGCAGTACTTC	CASSLTSGEYEQYF
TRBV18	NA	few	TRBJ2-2	TGTGCCAGCTCACCGGCCACCGGGGAGCTGTTTTTT	CASSPATGELFF
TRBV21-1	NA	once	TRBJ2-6	TGTGCCACCGGACAGGGGACATCTGGGGCCAACGTCCTGACTTTC	CATGQGTSGANVLTF
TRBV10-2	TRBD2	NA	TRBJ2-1	TGCGCCAGCAGTGAGGCCAGCGGGAGGGCCGGTTCCTACAATGAGCAGTTCTTC	CASSEASGRAGSYNEQFF
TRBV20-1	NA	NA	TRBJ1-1	TGCAGTGCTAGACAGGACACTGAAGCTTTCTTT	CSARQDTEAFF
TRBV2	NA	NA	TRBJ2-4	TGTGCCAGCAGTGAAAAGGGTTTAGCCAAAAACATTCAGTACTTC	CASSEKGLAKNIQYF
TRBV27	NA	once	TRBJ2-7	TGTGCCAGCAGTTCCCGTAGTTACGAGCAGTACTTC	CASSSRSYEQYF
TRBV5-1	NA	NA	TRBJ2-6	TGCGCCAGCAGCTTGGTGGGCCGCTCTGGGGCCAACGTCCTGACTTTC	CASSLVGRSGANVLTF
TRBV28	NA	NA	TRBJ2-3	TGTGCCAGCAGTTTAATTTCCCCAACGGCTAGCACAGATACGCAGTATTTT	CASSLISPTASTDTQYF
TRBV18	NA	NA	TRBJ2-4	TGTGCCAGCTCACCACCCAACCCCAGGCACATTCAGTACTTC	CASSPPNPRHIQYF
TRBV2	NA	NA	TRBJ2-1	TGTGCCAGCAGTGATCTGACGTTTTCGGGCAATGAGCAGTTCTTC	CASSDLTFSGNEQFF
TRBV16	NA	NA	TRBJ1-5	TGTGCCAGCAGCCAATTCGATAGCAATCAGCCCCAGCATTTT	CASSQFDSNQPQHF
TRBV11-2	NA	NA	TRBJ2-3	TGTGCCAGCAGCTTTCTACAGGGTTGGGGCACAGATACGCAGTATTTT	CASSFLQGWGTDTQYF